Listed below are T cell receptor beta chains from one sample, sequenced in a study of blood T cell repertoires in COVID-19. Sequenced by immunoSEQ multiplex PCR; TCRdb stores in-frame clones only, minus some. The sample carries approximately 170,000 clones, approximately 91% recorded once. The sample consisted of peripheral blood. The receptors originated from a man in his late teens or twenties with COVID-19, enrolled during active disease. CDR3s include the opening cysteine and the closing phenylalanine or tryptophan. A D gene is named only where the DNA matches it firmly. Some rows mark clone size as missing; the rest say once, few, many or name a class of expanded clone.

clone_size,v_call,d_call,j_call,cdr3_nt,cdr3_aa
NA,TRBV7-3,TRBD2,TRBJ2-3,TGTGCCAGCAGCTTACTAGCGGGAGTGGATACGCAGTATTTT,CASSLLAGVDTQYF
NA,TRBV15,NA,TRBJ1-6,TGTGCCACCGCCGGCCGAGGGTCACCCCTCCACTTT,CATAGRGSPLHF
few,TRBV7-2,NA,TRBJ1-6,TGTGCCAGCAGCTTATATGCCCAGGGGCCTATGCCCCACTTT,CASSLYAQGPMPHF
NA,TRBV12-3/TRBV12-4,TRBD1,TRBJ2-7,TGTGCCAGCAGTGCAGACAGGGATTACGAGCAGTACTTC,CASSADRDYEQYF
NA,TRBV29-1,NA,TRBJ1-2,TGCAGCGTTGAGGGCGGAGGACTCTATGGCTACACCTTC,CSVEGGGLYGYTF
NA,TRBV7-9,TRBD1,TRBJ1-1,TGTGCCAGCAGAAGCCCGACAGGGGGTTCCACTGAAGCTTTCTTT,CASRSPTGGSTEAFF
once,TRBV3-1/TRBV3-2,TRBD2,TRBJ2-3,TGTGCCAGCAGCCACCCGGGAGGAGGGTTAGATACGCAGTATTTT,CASSHPGGGLDTQYF
NA,TRBV19,TRBD1,TRBJ2-1,TGTGCCAGTAGTATCGAGGGACAGAGTATCAATGAGCAGTTCTTC,CASSIEGQSINEQFF
NA,TRBV6-5,NA,TRBJ2-7,TGTGCCAGTACACCGAGGCGGGGAAGGTCCTACGAGCAGTACTTC,CASTPRRGRSYEQYF
NA,TRBV19,TRBD1,TRBJ1-4,TGTGCCAGTAGTTCAACCGGGACAGCTAATGAAAAACTGCTTTTT,CASSSTGTANEKLLF
NA,TRBV28,TRBD1,TRBJ2-1,TGTGCCAGCAGTCCCACTTTATCACAGGGGGCGACGGATGAGCAGTTCTTC,CASSPTLSQGATDEQFF
NA,TRBV10-3,NA,TRBJ2-2,TGTGCCATCCTATCACTAGACTCGAACACCGGGGAGCTGTTTTTT,CAILSLDSNTGELFF
once,TRBV15,NA,TRBJ2-7,TGTGCCACCAGCAGGACAGTTTCCTACGAGCAGTACTTC,CATSRTVSYEQYF
NA,TRBV6-5,NA,TRBJ2-7,TGTGCCAGCAGTTTCGACAGCTTCTACGAGCAGTACTTC,CASSFDSFYEQYF
few,TRBV2,NA,TRBJ2-1,TGTGCCACCCTACCCCCGGGAGCCACCTACAATGAGCAGTTCTTC,CATLPPGATYNEQFF
NA,TRBV5-1,TRBD1,TRBJ2-7,TGCGCCAGCAGAACTGGGACAGGGAGTTACGAGCAGTACTTC,CASRTGTGSYEQYF
NA,TRBV9,NA,TRBJ1-1,TGTGCCAGCAGCCCCCCCGGAGACACTGAAGCTTTCTTT,CASSPPGDTEAFF
NA,TRBV18,NA,TRBJ2-7,TGTGCCAGCTCACCAGCACAGGTCGTCTCCTACGAGCAGTACTTC,CASSPAQVVSYEQYF
NA,TRBV6-5,NA,TRBJ2-1,TGTGCCAGCAGTTACTTCAGCGGTGAGCAGTTCTTC,CASSYFSGEQFF
NA,TRBV7-2,NA,TRBJ2-1,TGTGCCAGCAGCCTCTTCAGGGGTAGCAATGAGCAGTTCTTC,CASSLFRGSNEQFF
few,TRBV7-2,NA,TRBJ2-7,TGTGCCAGCAGCTTCTCCCCCCAGCACGGACTCGGCTACGAGCAGTACTTC,CASSFSPQHGLGYEQYF
NA,TRBV9,TRBD1,TRBJ2-2,TGTGCCAGCAGCGAAGACAGGGCTGCCGGGGAGCTGTTTTTT,CASSEDRAAGELFF
NA,TRBV7-2,TRBD1,TRBJ1-3,TGTGCCAGCAGCTTAACAGGGGCTAGGTCTATGGGAAACACCATATATTTT,CASSLTGARSMGNTIYF
NA,TRBV11-3,TRBD2,TRBJ2-2,TGTGCCAGCAGCCCGCGGGAGGGACTAGCGGAGCAGTACACCGGGGAGCTGTTTTTT,CASSPREGLAEQYTGELFF
few,TRBV7-2,NA,TRBJ2-2,TGTGCCAGCAGCTCGGAGGTGGCGAGGGAGCTGTTTTTT,CASSSEVARELFF
NA,TRBV30,NA,TRBJ1-5,TGTGCCTGGAGTCGACAGGATAATCAGCCCCAGCATTTT,CAWSRQDNQPQHF
NA,TRBV7-2,NA,TRBJ2-4,TGTGCCAGCAGCTTACAGGGGCTCGGGGACATTCAGTACTTC,CASSLQGLGDIQYF
NA,TRBV6-6,NA,TRBJ2-5,TGTGCCAGCAGTTACGGCCCCAGGGACCAAGAGACCCAGTACTTC,CASSYGPRDQETQYF
NA,TRBV2,TRBD1,TRBJ1-2,TGTGCCAGCAGACCCGGGACAGGACGTTATGGCTACACCTTC,CASRPGTGRYGYTF
NA,TRBV28,NA,TRBJ1-5,TGTGCCAGCAGTTTATGGTCGAGGACAGTCAATCAGCCCCAGCATTTT,CASSLWSRTVNQPQHF
NA,TRBV18,NA,TRBJ2-2,TGTGCCAGCTCACCAGAGGCGGGAAAAGACACCGGGGAGCTGTTTTTT,CASSPEAGKDTGELFF
NA,TRBV7-2,NA,TRBJ1-4,TGTGCCAGCAGCTTTACAGGGACAACTAATGAAAAACTGTTTTTT,CASSFTGTTNEKLFF
NA,TRBV12-3/TRBV12-4,NA,TRBJ2-7,TGTGCCAGCAGTTTAGTAGACTACGAGCAGTACTTC,CASSLVDYEQYF
NA,TRBV6-5,NA,TRBJ2-4,TGTGCCAGCAGTCCCTCGGGGGGCCCCGAGAACATTCAGTACTTC,CASSPSGGPENIQYF
NA,TRBV30,NA,TRBJ1-2,TGTGCCTGGAGTGCTCTTATGGCGGGAAGCGGGGATGGCTACACCTTC,CAWSALMAGSGDGYTF
NA,TRBV5-5,NA,TRBJ2-7,TGTGCCAGCAGCAGGAGGACGGGCTACGAGCAGTACTTC,CASSRRTGYEQYF
NA,TRBV5-6,TRBD2,TRBJ2-7,TGTGCCAGCAGCTACCTGACTAGCCCGCGCCCCTACGAGCAGTACTTC,CASSYLTSPRPYEQYF
NA,TRBV2,NA,TRBJ2-6,TGTGCCAGCATAGGGGTCTCTGGGGCCAACGTCCTGACTTTC,CASIGVSGANVLTF